Shown below are 9 T cell receptor beta chains from a single sample sequenced in a study of identifying expanded T cells in peripheral blood. Sequencing was performed with immunoSEQ multiplex PCR; in TCRdb, only in-frame clones are kept and a portion is missing. The data show some 130,000 clones, with around nine tenths seen just once and around 8.4% held by the top ten. Sequences were obtained from blood. The receptor set was obtained from a person aged 18 to 69 in good health.

A few counts support this clone. This chain uses TRBV5-1 with TRBJ2-1; 8 bases line up with TRBD2. CDR3 length equals 15 residues. Per the germline V gene, CDR1 is SGHRS and CDR2 is YFSETQ. The V and J ends lost 0 bases and 5 bases, in that order; junction bases with no gene match: 4. The CDR3 DNA is TGCGCCAGCAGCTTGGTAGGCGGGGGGAACAATGAGCAGTTCTTC. Translation gives CASSLVGGGNNEQFF.

The rearrangement uses TRBV5-1 and TRBJ2-7, with D possibly matching TRBD1 (5 bases). CDR3 length: 15 amino acids. The V gene's germline CDR1 is SGHRS and CDR2 YFSETQ. Trimming left V 0 bases short and J 5 bases short, with 15 bases between. The CDR3 spells CASSLDGQGTHEQYF. CDR3 bases: TGCGCCAGCAGCTTGGATGGACAAGGAACCCACGAGCAGTACTTC.

This chain joins TRBV19 and TRBJ2-7; D might be TRBD1 or TRBD2, each matching 5 bases. Between the trimmed V and J ends, which lost 3 bases and 2 bases, there was a span of 14 bases. Germline V CDR1 and CDR2: LNHDA, SQIVND (reference sequence). There are 15 residues in the CDR3. For the CDR3, the DNA is TGTGCCAGTAGTATCGCCGGGACGGCCACCTACGAGCAGTACTTC. Protein product: CASSIAGTATYEQYF.

V and J are TRBV6-5 and TRBJ2-7; D might be TRBD1 (6 bases). Trimming stripped 0 bases from V and 0 bases from J, with 9 bases between. CDR1 and CDR2 from the germline V gene are MNHEY and SVGAGI. The CDR3 is 15 amino acids. The CDR3 loop is CASSYSTGLSYEQYF. CDR3 DNA: TGTGCCAGCAGTTACTCGACAGGCCTCTCCTACGAGCAGTACTTC.

The chain couples TRBV7-3 to TRBJ2-1; 9 positions match TRBD2. The CDR3 spans 15 residues. The J segment lost 5 bases and the V segment lost 3 bases, leaving 5 bases of the junction unmatched. Germline-derived CDR1 and CDR2 are SGHTA and FQGTGA. The CDR3: CASSFLAGAHNEQFF. The CDR3 region has the DNA TGTGCCAGCAGCTTCTTAGCGGGAGCCCACAATGAGCAGTTCTTC. The whole variable domain, filled in from reference TRBV7-3 and TRBJ2-1, reads GAGVSQTPSNKVTEKGKYVELRCDPISGHTALYWYRQSLGQGPEFLIYFQGTGAADDSGLPNDRFFAVRPEGSVSTLKIQRTERGDSAVYLCASSFLAGAHNEQFFGPGTRLTVL.

This chain links TRBV7-2 with TRBJ2-7, with D possibly matching TRBD1 (6 bases). V lost 4 bases and J lost 10, with 14 bases in between. Germline V gives CDR1 SGHTA, CDR2 FQGNSA. The CDR3 extends over 12 amino acids. The CDR3: CASSSYRAIQYF. The CDR3 coding sequence is TGTGCCAGCAGCTCCTACAGGGCTATCCAGTACTTC.

V and J are TRBV7-3 and TRBJ1-2; 8 bases match TRBD1. V gave up 7 bases and J gave up 8 bases; unmatched junction bases: 12. The CDR3 length is 14 residues. Germline V CDR1 and CDR2: SGHTA, FQGTGA. DNA of the CDR3: TGTGCCAGCACCCAACCGGACAGGGAAGGAGGCTACACCTTC. Translation: CASTQPDREGGYTF.

The chain couples TRBV19 to TRBJ1-1, with D perhaps matching TRBD1 (5 bases). The CDR3 contains 16 residues. CDR1 LNHDA and CDR2 SQIVND come from the germline V gene (reference sequence). Between the trimmed V and J ends, which lost 6 bases and 1 base, there was a span of 18 bases. CDR3 in DNA: TGTGCCAGTAGACAATGGCAGGGCGCGGAGAACACTGAAGCTTTCTTT. Amino acids: CASRQWQGAENTEAFF.

The rearrangement links TRBV6-6 to TRBJ2-5; D not resolved. V dropped 4 bases and J dropped 5 bases, with 5 bases sitting between them. This CDR3 has 11 residues. Germline assignment: CDR1 MNHNY and CDR2 SVGAGI (reference sequence). For the CDR3, the DNA is TGTGCCAGCAGTTTCTCCGAGACCCAGTACTTC. It codes for CASSFSETQYF.